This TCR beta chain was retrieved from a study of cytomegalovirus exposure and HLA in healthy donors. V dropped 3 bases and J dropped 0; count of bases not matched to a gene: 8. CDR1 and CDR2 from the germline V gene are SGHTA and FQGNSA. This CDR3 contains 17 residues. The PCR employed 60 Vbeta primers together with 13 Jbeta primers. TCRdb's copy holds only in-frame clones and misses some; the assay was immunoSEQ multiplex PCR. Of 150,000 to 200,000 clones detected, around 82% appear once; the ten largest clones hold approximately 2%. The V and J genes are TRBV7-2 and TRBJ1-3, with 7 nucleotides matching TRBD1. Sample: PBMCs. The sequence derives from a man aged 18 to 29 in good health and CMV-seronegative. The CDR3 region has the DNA TGTGCCAGCAGCTTCCACGCTAGGGGGCCCTCTGGAAACACCATATATTTT. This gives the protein CASSFHARGPSGNTIYF.